This T cell receptor (beta chain) was documented in a study of blood T cells in healthy people across ages. The sample holds a few counts of this clonotype. The authors ran a second PCR of 7 to 11 cycles using a sample-barcoded 5' primer and a J-beta primer mix. TCRdb re-called the 5' RACE reads with MiXCR, one entry per CDR3 protein. Of about 1.8 million distinct CDR3 sequences in the sample, around 50% are singletons; the top ten hold approximately 2.1%. CDR1 is SGHDT, CDR2 YYEEEE, per germline. The CDR3 contains 14 residues. Trimming took 2 bases from V and 9 from J, leaving 15 bases between them. V usage is TRBV5-6 and J usage is TRBJ2-4; possibly TRBD1 or TRBD2 for D (6 bases each). This receptor was taken from a woman aged 40 to 49 in good health. The sequenced sample was blood. CDR3 sequence (DNA): TGTGCCAGCAGCTTTGGGCAGGGGAGGAGCATTCAGTACTTC. Translated: CASSFGQGRSIQYF.